This T cell receptor beta chain comes out of a study of T cell responses to AZD1222 COVID-19 vaccine. Study conclusions and caveats: Donors were largely white British and mainly female; clonal diversity was possibly underestimated.

Germline assignment: CDR1 SGHNT and CDR2 YENEEA. Trimming left V 1 base short and J 2 bases short, with 15 bases between. The CDR3 covers 16 residues. This clone was seen a single time. Antigen: not known. Some clones are missing from TCRdb's copy, which holds only in-frame ones; the method was immunoSEQ multiplex PCR. The sample has about 120,000 clones, 70% to 90% seen once; the top ten hold about 8.8%. The sequenced sample was peripheral blood, obtained on day 0 of AZD1222 vaccination. The V call is TRBV11-3, the J call TRBJ2-7; D might be TRBD1 (5 bases). The sequence was collected from an adult in good health. In nucleotides, the CDR3 is TGTGCCAGCAGCTTAGGGGGCACGACCACTACCTACGAGCAGTACTTC. This encodes CASSLGGTTTTYEQYF.